The clone carrying this T cell receptor beta chain was counted once. Its antigen is not identified. The data were obtained in a study of cytomegalovirus exposure and HLA in healthy donors. The study, taken as a whole, reports: Several of the most significant clusters appeared linked to common viral pathogens, based on a later analysis. Beyond CMV serostatus, there was no information to go on about immune exposure. In vitro, three CMV-associated chains proved specific for CMV antigens. Investigators reported 150 to 200 TCR beta chains as tied to cytomegalovirus.

Researchers ran the PCR with 60 Vbeta and 13 Jbeta primers. The repertoire was sequenced with immunoSEQ multiplex PCR; TCRdb's copy has only in-frame clones and lacks some. The table has around 190,000 clones, 80% seen once; the top ten hold roughly 1.1%. Germline loops: CDR1 DFQATT, CDR2 SNEGSKA (reference sequence). This CDR3 is built from 10 residues. The sequence was collected from a woman aged 40 to 50 in good health and CMV-seronegative. Sequencing input: PBMCs. The rearrangement joins TRBV20-1 to TRBJ2-7; 7 bases are shared with TRBD2. CDR3 loop: CSARRRGDRV. CDR3 in DNA: TGCAGTGCGCGTCGCCGGGGGGATAGGGTC.